The rows below give T cell receptor beta chains drawn from one sample of a study of blood T cell repertoires in COVID-19. Some clones are missing from TCRdb's copy, which holds only in-frame ones; the method was immunoSEQ multiplex PCR. The sample shows just over 150,000 clones, approximately 92% of them seen only once. The material sequenced was peripheral blood. These receptors all come from a man between 25 and 39 years old with COVID-19, enrolled during active disease. Both conserved end residues are part of each CDR3. The D gene is left open where the match is weak. Some rows mark clone size as missing; the rest say once, few, many or name a class of expanded clone.

D gene,V gene,clone size,J gene,CDR3 DNA,CDR3 protein
-,TRBV19,-,TRBJ2-3,TGTGCCAGTAGTATGGTAGGGGTAGATACGCAGTATTTT,CASSMVGVDTQYF
-,TRBV27,once,TRBJ1-2,TGTGCCAGCAGTTTTAAGGTTAACGTCGGGTTTGATGGCTACACCTTC,CASSFKVNVGFDGYTF
-,TRBV28,once,TRBJ2-3,TGTGCCACGTCGACCGGGACATATACGCAGTATTTT,CATSTGTYTQYF
TRBD1,TRBV7-2,once,TRBJ2-7,TGTGCCAGCAGCTTAGCGCAAACCTGGGGGACAGGGAACGAGCAGTACTTC,CASSLAQTWGTGNEQYF
-,TRBV27,-,TRBJ1-1,TGTGCCAGCAGTTCGACCTCTACAGGGAATGCAGCTTTCTTT,CASSSTSTGNAAFF
-,TRBV7-3,-,TRBJ1-1,TGTGCCAGCAGCTTAATTGGGGGCCCCGCTAACACTGAAGCTTTCTTT,CASSLIGGPANTEAFF
TRBD1,TRBV7-2,-,TRBJ2-5,TGTGCCAGCAACCCCCAGGGGGATCAAGAGACCCAGTACTTC,CASNPQGDQETQYF
-,TRBV6-2/TRBV6-3,-,TRBJ2-7,TGTGCCAGCAGTTACTCGATTTTCGCCAGGGGCACCTACGAGCAGTACTTC,CASSYSIFARGTYEQYF
-,TRBV4-3,-,TRBJ1-1,TGCGCCAGCAGCCCAAGCATAAGGTCTAAGGGGACTGAAGCTTTCTTT,CASSPSIRSKGTEAFF
-,TRBV5-4,-,TRBJ2-7,TGTGCCAGCAGCCGAAATAACAGGGCGCGTCTTGGCGAGCAGTACTTC,CASSRNNRARLGEQYF
-,TRBV27,-,TRBJ1-2,TGTGCCACTGGGGCAAGGGTTAACTATGGCTACACCTTC,CATGARVNYGYTF
TRBD1,TRBV7-9,-,TRBJ1-2,TGTGCCAGCAGCTTTGTCCAGGGGGCAGACGGCTACACCTTC,CASSFVQGADGYTF
-,TRBV7-2,-,TRBJ2-5,TGTGCCAGCAGCTTAGGTATGGGCAGCGGCGGCTCCAGGACCCAGTACTTC,CASSLGMGSGGSRTQYF
TRBD1,TRBV27,once,TRBJ2-2,TGTGCCAGCAGTTCGGCGACAGGGGGCGATACGGGGGAGCTGTTTTTT,CASSSATGGDTGELFF
TRBD1,TRBV7-2,-,TRBJ2-1,TGTGCCAGCAGCTATAACAGGGGGCGCGTCGGTGAGCAGTTCTTC,CASSYNRGRVGEQFF
TRBD2,TRBV6-2/TRBV6-3,-,TRBJ2-3,TGTGCCAGCAGCCGGGGACTAGCGGGAGGCACAGATACGCAGTATTTT,CASSRGLAGGTDTQYF